The sequence of this T cell receptor (beta chain) was determined in a study of CD8 T cells in Susac syndrome. With respect to this clonotype: Its target is not known.

The authors carried out high-throughput sequencing of TCR beta. They applied it to CD8+ and CD4+ T cells obtained from blood. TEMRA cells underwent FACS enrichment and CD8+ and CD4+ T cells underwent negative isolation. Points from the study as a whole: It was acknowledged in the study that the number of individuals who were included in its TCR sequencing and HLA analysis was relatively small.

RNA totalling roughly 0.45 to 1 ug underwent reverse transcription with random hexamers. Amplification of TCR beta CDR3 across 54 Vbeta and 13 Jbeta was performed with immunoSEQ multiplex PCR. MiXCR was run by TCRdb on the immunoSEQ multiplex PCR reads, yielding one entry per CDR3 protein. Of about 430,000 distinct CDR3 sequences in the sample, approximately 85% were seen once. Germline-derived CDR1 and CDR2 are MDHEN and SYDVKM. This CDR3 region has 17 residues. Trimming at V came to 3 bases and at J to 0 bases, leaving 8 bases not matched to a gene. Sequenced: CD8+ T cells from PBMCs. The TCR sequence derives from a human donor with multiple sclerosis. The J gene is TRBJ2-4, the V gene TRBV28; TRBD1 matches 7 bases. CDR3 region: CASSLRSQGIAKNIQYF. In DNA, the CDR3 is TGTGCCAGCAGTTTGAGGTCACAGGGGATAGCCAAAAACATTCAGTACTTC.